Sequencing of this T cell receptor beta chain was carried out in a study of T cells in Graves' hyperthyroidism and ophthalmopathy. The PBMCs studied were ones that came from about 10 ml fresh peripheral blood. CDR1 is SGHRS, CDR2 YFSETQ, per germline. The CDR3 consists of 15 residues. Trimming took off 0 bases at V and 0 bases at J, with 10 bases between the two ends. Only one count was recorded for this clonotype. Authors of the study amplified TCR beta CDR3 regions from RNA transcripts. The HTBI primer set was used in a first-round RT-PCR of the TCR CDR3. TCRdb re-derived calls from the multiplex PCR reads in MiXCR, one entry per CDR3 protein. The sample includes nearly 750,000 distinct CDR3 sequences, about 35% of them seen just once.

The sample taken for sequencing was blood. This receptor was taken from a middle-aged woman with Graves' hyperthyroidism. The chain recombines TRBV5-1 with TRBJ2-7; the D gene could be TRBD1 or TRBD2 (5 bases each). The CDR3 here is CASSLEGTTSYEQYF. The CDR3 DNA follows: TGCGCCAGCAGCTTGGAGGGGACGACCTCCTACGAGCAGTACTTC.